The 2 T cell receptor beta chains below were found in one sample sequenced in a study of blood T cell repertoires in COVID-19. The method was immunoSEQ multiplex PCR; TCRdb's version includes in-frame clones alone and lacks a portion of them. The repertoire holds a few hundred thousand clones, with 86% as singletons. Sequencing was done on a sample of PBMCs or T cells enriched from blood (not recorded which). These receptors were collected from a woman between 45 and 60 years old in a cohort exposed to, infected with or recovered from COVID-19 (not recorded which).

The rearrangement links TRBV3-1 (or the pseudogene TRBV3-2) to TRBJ2-7; 8 bases fit TRBD1. CDR1 and CDR2 (germline): LGHDT, YNNKEL (reference sequence). V trimming: 5 bases; J trimming: 2 bases; junction bases outside the gene matches: 5. This CDR3 is 14 amino acids long. The CDR3 DNA sequence: TGTGCCAGCAGCTCCGGGACAGGAACCTACGAGCAGTACTTC. Translation: CASSSGTGTYEQYF.

The chain links TRBV20-1 to TRBJ2-5; possibly TRBD1 for D (6 bases). This CDR3 spans 15 amino acids. CDR1 is DFQATT, CDR2 SNEGSKA, per germline (reference sequence). Trimming took 3 bases from V and 1 from J, leaving 15 bases between them. The chain's CDR3 is CSASPLQGFQETQYF. The CDR3 DNA sequence: TGCAGTGCTAGTCCCCTACAGGGCTTCCAAGAGACCCAGTACTTC.